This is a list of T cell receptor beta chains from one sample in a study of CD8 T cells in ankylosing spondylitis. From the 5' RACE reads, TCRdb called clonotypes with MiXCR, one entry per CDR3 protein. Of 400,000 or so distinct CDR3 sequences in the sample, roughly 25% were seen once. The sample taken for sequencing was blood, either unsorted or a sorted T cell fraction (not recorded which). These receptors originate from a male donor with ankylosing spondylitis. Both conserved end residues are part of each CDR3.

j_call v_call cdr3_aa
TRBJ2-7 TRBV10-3 CAISFGEPYEQYF
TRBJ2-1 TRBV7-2 CASSFPRWGDEQFF
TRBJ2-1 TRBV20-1 CSARVLAGNEQFF
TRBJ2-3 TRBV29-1 CSVGGSADTQYF
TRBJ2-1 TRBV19 CASSIAFSGGRDNEQFF
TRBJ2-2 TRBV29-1 CSVSHTNTGELFF
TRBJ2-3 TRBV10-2 CASSVSDTQYF
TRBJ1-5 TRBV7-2 CASSITGSLNQPQHF
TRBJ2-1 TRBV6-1 CASSDLHGTENNEQFF
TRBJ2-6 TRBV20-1 CSARVPPSGANVLTF
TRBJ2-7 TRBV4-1 CASSQMTSGRPSSYEQYF
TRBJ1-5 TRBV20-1 CSAASTGSYQPQHF
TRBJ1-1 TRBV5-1 CASSLGHRGTEAFF
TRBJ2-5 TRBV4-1 CASSQVMRETQYF
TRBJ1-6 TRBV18 CASSPGFSYNSPLHF
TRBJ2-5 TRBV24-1 CATSVAGLETQYF
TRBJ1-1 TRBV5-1 CASSIWGTVNTEAFF
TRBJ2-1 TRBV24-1 CAIGLAGGARFF
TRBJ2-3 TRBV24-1 CATSDRLSTDTQYF
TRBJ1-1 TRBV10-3 CAINPGTVNTEAFF
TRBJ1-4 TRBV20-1 CSARQGTEKLFF
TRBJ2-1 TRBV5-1 CASSLGGLAAEGEQFF
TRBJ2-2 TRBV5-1 CASSRNHGGENTGELFF
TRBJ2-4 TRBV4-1 CASSGQGDKNIQYF
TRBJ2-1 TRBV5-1 CASSLGQGLNEQFF
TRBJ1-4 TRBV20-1 CSARGGQGIEKLFF
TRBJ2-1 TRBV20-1 CSAGKRVGNEQFF
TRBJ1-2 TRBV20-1 CSARDRRGVGYGYTF
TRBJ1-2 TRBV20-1 CSARPYGTPYGYTF
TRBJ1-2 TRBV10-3 CAITKTGDANYGYTF
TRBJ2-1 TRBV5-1 CASSPNNGTSGPSSYNEQFF
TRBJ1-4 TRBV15 CATTAIGGNEKLFF
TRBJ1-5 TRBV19 CASSIRDRYNQPQHF
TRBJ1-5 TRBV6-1 CASRGNDGQPQHF
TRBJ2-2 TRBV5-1 CASSVIGTGELFF
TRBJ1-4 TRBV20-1 CSARESARGQEKLFF
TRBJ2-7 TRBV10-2 CASSPQNQGTYEQYF
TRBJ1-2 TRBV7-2 CASSFFRLPGYGYTF
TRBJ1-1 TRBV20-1 CSARLGTEAFF
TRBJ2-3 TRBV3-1 CASSQRGTGTDTQYF
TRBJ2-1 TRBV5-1 CASSLALNYNEQFF
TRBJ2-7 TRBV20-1 CSARSGTGIYEQYF
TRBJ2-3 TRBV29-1 CSATNLGFDTQYF
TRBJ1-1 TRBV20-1 CSASDWANTEAFF
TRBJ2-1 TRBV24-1 CATGAGGPSYNEQFF
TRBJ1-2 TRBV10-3 CAISSGTGAGGYTF
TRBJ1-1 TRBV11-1 CASSSQSTENTEAFF
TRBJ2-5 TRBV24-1 CATGKTQYF
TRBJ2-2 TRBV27 CASSQEHPTGELFF
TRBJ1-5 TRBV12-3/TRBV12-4 CASSLHDSNQPQHF
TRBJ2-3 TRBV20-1 CSATGTGGDTQYF
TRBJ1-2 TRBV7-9 CASSPWDGGLNYGYTF
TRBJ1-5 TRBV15 CATSRAFGQVWQPQHF
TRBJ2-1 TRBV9 CASSVPGGTSNEQFF